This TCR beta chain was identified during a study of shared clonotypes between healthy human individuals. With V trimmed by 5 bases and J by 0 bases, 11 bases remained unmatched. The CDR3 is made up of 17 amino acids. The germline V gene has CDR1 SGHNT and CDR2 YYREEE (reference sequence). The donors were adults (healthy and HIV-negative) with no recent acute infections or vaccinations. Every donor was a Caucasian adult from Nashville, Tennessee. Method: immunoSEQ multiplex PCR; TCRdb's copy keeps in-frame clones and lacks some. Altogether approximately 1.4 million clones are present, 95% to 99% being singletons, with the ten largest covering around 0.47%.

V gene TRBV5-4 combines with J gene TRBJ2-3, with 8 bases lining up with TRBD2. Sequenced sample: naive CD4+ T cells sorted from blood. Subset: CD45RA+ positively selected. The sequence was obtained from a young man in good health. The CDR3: CASSPKQTSGSTDTQYF. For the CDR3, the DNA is TGTGCCAGCAGTCCCAAGCAAACTAGCGGTAGCACAGATACGCAGTATTTT.